This T cell receptor beta chain appears in the sequencing data of a study of neoadjuvant nivolumab and ipilimumab in lung cancer. The CDR3 consists of 13 residues. The germline V and J ends were trimmed by 5 bases and 5 bases, with 12 bases remaining between them. Germline CDR1 is MNHEY and CDR2 is SMNVEV (reference sequence). Data came from immunoSEQ multiplex PCR; TCRdb stores just in-frame clones and leaves some out. In the table there are roughly 1,500 clones, 86% of which are singletons. Broader study findings: Only two of four nivolumab-treated tumors gained richness and clonality by surgery. Resected tumors had greater TCR richness and clonality than uninvolved lung.

Turning to this clone: The antigen remains unidentified.

The gene calls are TRBV27 and TRBJ1-1; TRBD1 is a possible D gene (6 bases). The receptor was derived from an adult with non-small cell lung cancer. This specimen was adjacent normal lung tissue, taken after neoadjuvant nivolumab, alone or with ipilimumab, at or shortly before surgery. This chain's CDR3 is CASSPGAGTEAFF. The CDR3 DNA is TGTGCCAGCAGTCCAGGGGCAGGGACTGAAGCTTTCTTT.